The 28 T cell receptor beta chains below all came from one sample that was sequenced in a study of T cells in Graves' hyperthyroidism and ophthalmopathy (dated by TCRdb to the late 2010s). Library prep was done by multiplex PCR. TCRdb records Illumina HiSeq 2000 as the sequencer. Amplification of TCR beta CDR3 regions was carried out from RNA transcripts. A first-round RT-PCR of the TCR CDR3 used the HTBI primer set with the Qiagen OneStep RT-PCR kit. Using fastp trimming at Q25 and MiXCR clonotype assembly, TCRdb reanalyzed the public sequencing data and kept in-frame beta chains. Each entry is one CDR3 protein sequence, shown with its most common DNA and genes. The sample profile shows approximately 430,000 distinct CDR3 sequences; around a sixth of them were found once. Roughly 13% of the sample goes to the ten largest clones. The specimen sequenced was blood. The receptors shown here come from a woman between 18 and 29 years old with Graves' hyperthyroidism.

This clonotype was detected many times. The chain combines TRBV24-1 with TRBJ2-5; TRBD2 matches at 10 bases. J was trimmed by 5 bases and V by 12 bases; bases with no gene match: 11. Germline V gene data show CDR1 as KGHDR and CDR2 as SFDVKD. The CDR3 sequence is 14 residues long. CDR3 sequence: CAARTSGALETQYF. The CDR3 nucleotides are TGTGCCGCTCGGACTAGCGGAGCCCTTGAGACCCAGTACTTC.

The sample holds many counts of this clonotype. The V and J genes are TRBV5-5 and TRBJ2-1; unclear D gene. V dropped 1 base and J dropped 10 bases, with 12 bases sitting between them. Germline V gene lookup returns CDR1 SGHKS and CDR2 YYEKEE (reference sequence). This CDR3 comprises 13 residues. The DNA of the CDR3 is TGTGCCAGCAGCTTGCAGACCCTCCGAGAGCAGTTCTTC. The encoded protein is CASSLQTLREQFF.

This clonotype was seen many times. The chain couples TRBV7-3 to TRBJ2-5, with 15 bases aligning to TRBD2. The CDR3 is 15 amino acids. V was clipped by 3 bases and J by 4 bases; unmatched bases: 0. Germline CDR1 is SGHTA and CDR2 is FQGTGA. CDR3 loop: CASSLGLAGGETQYF. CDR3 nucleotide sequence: TGTGCCAGCAGCTTGGGACTAGCGGGAGGAGAGACCCAGTACTTC. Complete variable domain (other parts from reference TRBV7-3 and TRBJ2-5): GAGVSQTPSNKVTEKGKYVELRCDPISGHTALYWYRQSLGQGPEFLIYFQGTGAADDSGLPNDRFFAVRPEGSVSTLKIQRTERGDSAVYLCASSLGLAGGETQYFGPGTRLLVL.

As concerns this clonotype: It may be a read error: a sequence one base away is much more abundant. The CDR3 loop reads CASSLSFSGEQYF. The CDR3 nucleotides are TGTGCCAGCAGTTTATCGTTTTCAGGCGAGCAGTACTTC. This rearrangement joins TRBV27 to TRBJ2-5, with D uncertain. The J call is in doubt because the DNA end fits TRBJ2-7 better. The germline V gene encodes CDR1 MNHEY and CDR2 SMNVEV (reference sequence). This CDR3 comprises 13 residues.

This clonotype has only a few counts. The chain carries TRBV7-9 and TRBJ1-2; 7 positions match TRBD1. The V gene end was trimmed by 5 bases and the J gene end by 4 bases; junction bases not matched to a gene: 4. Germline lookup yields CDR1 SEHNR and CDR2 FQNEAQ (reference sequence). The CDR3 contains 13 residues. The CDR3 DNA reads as TGTGCCAGCAGCGTCGACAGGGTCTATGGCTACACCTTC. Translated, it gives CASSVDRVYGYTF. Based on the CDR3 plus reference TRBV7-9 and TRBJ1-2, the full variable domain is DTGVSQNPRHKITKRGQNVTFRCDPISEHNRLYWYRQTLGQGPEFLTYFQNEAQLEKSRLLSDRFSAERPKGSFSTLEIQRTEQGDSAMYLCASSVDRVYGYTFGSGTRLTVV.

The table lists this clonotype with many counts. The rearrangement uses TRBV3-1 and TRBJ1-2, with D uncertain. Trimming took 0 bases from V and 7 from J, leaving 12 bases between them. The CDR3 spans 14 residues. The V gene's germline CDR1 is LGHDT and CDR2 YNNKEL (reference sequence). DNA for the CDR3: TGTGCCAGCAGCCAAGATAATTTGGGGAGTGGCTACACCTTC. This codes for CASSQDNLGSGYTF. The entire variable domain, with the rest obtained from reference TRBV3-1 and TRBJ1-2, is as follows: DTAVSQTPKYLVTQMGNDKSIKCEQNLGHDTMYWYKQDSKKFLKIMFSYNNKELIINETVPNRFSPKSPDKAHLNLHINSLELGDSAVYFCASSQDNLGSGYTFGSGTRLTVV.

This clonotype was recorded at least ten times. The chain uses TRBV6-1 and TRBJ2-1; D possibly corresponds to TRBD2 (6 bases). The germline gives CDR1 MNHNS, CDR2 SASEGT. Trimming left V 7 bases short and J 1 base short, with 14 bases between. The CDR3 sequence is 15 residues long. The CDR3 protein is CASKMSGPSYNEQFF. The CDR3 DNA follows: TGTGCCAGCAAAATGAGCGGGCCATCCTACAATGAGCAGTTCTTC.

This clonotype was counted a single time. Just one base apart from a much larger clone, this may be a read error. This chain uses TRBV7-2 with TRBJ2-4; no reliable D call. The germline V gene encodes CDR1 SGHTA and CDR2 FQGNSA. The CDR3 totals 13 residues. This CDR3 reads CASSSGMRNTQYF. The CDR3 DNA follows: TGTGCCAGCAGCTCGGGCATGCGAAACACTCAGTACTTC.

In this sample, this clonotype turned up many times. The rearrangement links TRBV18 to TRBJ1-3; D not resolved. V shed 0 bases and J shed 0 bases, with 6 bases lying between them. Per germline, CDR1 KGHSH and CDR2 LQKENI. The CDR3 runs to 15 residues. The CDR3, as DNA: TGTGCCAGCTCACCACCGATGCGCTCTGGAAACACCATATATTTT. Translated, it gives CASSPPMRSGNTIYF. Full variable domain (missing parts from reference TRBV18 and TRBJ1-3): NAGVMQNPRHLVRRRGQEARLRCSPMKGHSHVYWYRQLPEEGLKFMVYLQKENIIDESGMPKERFSAEFPKEGPSILRIQQVVRGDSAAYFCASSPPMRSGNTIYFGEGSWLTVV.

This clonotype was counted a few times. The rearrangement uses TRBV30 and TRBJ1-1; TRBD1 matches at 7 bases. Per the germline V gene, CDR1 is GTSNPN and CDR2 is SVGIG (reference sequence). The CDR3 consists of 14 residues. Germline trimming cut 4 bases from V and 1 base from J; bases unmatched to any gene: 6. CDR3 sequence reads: CAWKGAGGNTEAFF. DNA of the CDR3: TGTGCCTGGAAAGGGGCAGGGGGGAACACTGAAGCTTTCTTT.

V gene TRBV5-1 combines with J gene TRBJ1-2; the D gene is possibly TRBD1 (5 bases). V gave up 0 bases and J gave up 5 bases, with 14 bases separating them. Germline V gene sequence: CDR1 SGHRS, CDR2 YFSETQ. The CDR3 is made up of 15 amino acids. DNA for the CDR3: TGCGCCAGCAGCTTGGCCGCAGGGATCGGGTATGGCTACACCTTC. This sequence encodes CASSLAAGIGYGYTF.

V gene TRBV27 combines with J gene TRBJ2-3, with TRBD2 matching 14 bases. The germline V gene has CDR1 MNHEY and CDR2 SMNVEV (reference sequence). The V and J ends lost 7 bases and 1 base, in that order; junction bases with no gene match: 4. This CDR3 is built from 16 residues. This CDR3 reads CASKTSGGAGTDTQYF. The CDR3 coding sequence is TGTGCCAGCAAGACTAGCGGGGGGGCTGGCACAGATACGCAGTATTTT.

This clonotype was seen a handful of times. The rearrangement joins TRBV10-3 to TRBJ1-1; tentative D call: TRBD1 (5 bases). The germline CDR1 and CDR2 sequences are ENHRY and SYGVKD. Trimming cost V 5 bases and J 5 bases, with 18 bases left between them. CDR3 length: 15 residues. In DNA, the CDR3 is TGTGCCATCAGTACTCCGGGGGGAAATAGGACTGAAGCTTTCTTT. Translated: CAISTPGGNRTEAFF.

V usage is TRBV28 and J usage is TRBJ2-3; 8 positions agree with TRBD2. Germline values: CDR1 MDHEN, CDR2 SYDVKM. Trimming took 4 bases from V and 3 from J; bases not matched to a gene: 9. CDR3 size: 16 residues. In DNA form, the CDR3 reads TGTGCCAGCAGTTCCTTAGCGGGAAGGAAGACAGATACGCAGTATTTT. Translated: CASSSLAGRKTDTQYF.

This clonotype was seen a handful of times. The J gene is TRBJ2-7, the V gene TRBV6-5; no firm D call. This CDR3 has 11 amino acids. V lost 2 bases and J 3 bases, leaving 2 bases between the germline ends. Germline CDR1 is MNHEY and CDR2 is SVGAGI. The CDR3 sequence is CASSYIYEQYF. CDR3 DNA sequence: TGTGCCAGCAGTTACATCTACGAGCAGTACTTC.

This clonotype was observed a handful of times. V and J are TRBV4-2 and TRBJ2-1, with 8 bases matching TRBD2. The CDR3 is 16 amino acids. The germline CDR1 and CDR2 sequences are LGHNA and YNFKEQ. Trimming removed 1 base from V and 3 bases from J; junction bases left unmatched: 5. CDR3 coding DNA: TGTGCCAGCAGCCAAGGAAGTGCGGGGGGCTACAATGAGCAGTTCTTC. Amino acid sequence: CASSQGSAGGYNEQFF.

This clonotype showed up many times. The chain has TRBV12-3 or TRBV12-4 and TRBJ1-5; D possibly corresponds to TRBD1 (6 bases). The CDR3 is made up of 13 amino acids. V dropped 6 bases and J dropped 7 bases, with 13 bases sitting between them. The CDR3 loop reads CASSQFGGQPQHF. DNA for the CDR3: TGTGCCAGCAGCCAATTTGGGGGCCAGCCCCAGCATTTT.

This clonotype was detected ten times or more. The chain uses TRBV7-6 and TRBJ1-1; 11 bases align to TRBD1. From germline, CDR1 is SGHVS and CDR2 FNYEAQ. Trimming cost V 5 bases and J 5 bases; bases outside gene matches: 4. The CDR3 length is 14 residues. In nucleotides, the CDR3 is TGTGCCAGCAGCGCGGGGACAGGGGGAACTGAAGCTTTCTTT. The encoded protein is CASSAGTGGTEAFF.

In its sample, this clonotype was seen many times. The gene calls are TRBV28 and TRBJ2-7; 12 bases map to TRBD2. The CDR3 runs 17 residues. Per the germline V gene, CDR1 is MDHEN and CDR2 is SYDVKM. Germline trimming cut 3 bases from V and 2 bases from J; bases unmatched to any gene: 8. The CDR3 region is CASSFVTSGRKAYEQYF. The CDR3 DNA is TGTGCCAGCAGTTTTGTAACTAGCGGGAGGAAAGCCTACGAGCAGTACTTC.

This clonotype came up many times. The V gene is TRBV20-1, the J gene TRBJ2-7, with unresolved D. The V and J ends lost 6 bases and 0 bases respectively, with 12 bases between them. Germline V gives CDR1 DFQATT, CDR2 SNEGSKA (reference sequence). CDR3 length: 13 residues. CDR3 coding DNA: TGCAGTGCCCAGACCGTGAGCTCCTACGAGCAGTACTTC. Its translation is CSAQTVSSYEQYF.

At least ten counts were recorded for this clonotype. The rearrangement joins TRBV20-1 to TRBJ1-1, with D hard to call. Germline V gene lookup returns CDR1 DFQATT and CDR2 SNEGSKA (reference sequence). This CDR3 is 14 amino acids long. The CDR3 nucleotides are TGCAGCTTAGAGTGGGGTTTGGGGAACACTGAAGCTTTCTTT. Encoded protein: CSLEWGLGNTEAFF.

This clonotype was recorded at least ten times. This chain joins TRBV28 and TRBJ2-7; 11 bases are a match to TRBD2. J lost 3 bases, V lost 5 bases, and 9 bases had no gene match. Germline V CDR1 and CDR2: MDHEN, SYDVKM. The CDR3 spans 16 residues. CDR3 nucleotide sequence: TGTGCCAGCAGTACAGACCCGGGACTAGCGGTCTACGAGCAGTACTTC. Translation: CASSTDPGLAVYEQYF.

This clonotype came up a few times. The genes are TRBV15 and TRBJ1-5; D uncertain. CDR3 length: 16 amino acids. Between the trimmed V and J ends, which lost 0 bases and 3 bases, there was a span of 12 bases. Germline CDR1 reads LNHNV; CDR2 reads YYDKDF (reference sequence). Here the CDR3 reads CATSRDPTKVNQPQHF. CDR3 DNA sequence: TGTGCCACCAGCAGAGATCCCACCAAAGTCAATCAGCCCCAGCATTTT.

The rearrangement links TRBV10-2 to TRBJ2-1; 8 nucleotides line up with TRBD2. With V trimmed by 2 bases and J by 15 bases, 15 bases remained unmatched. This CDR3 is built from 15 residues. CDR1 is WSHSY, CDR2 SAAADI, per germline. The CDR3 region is CASSETMGLELVPFF. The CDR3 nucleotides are TGCGCCAGCAGTGAGACGATGGGACTAGAGTTGGTCCCGTTCTTC.

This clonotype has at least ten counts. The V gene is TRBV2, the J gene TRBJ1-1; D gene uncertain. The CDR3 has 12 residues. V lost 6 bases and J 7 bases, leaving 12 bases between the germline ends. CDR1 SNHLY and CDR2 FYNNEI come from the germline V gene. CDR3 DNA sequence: TGTGCCAGCAGCCTCGGACGGATTGAAGCTTTCTTT. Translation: CASSLGRIEAFF.

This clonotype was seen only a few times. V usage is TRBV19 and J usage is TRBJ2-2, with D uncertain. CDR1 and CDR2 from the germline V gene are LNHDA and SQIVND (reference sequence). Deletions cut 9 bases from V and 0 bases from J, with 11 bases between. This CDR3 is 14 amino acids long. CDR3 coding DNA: TGTGCCAGCGCTCTTCAGCCGAACACCGGGGAGCTGTTTTTT. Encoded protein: CASALQPNTGELFF.

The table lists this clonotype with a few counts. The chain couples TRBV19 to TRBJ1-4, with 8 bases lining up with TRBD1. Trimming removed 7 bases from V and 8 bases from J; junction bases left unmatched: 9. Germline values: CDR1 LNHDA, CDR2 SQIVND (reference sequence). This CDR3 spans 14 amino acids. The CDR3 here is CASTSPGGEEKLFF. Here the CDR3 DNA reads TGTGCCAGTACCTCGCCAGGGGGCGAGGAAAAACTGTTTTTT.

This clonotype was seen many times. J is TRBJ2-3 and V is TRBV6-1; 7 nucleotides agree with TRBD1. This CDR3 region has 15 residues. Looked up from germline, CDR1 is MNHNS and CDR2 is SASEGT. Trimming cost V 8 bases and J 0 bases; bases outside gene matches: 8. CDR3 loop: CASCPDRPSTDTQYF. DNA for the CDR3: TGTGCCAGCTGTCCGGACAGGCCGAGCACAGATACGCAGTATTTT.